This TCR beta chain derives from a study of neurological immune-mediated disorders. TCRdb reanalysed the 5' RACE reads using MiXCR and keeps one entry per CDR3 protein. This table has about 54,000 distinct CDR3 sequences, more than 3% appearing once. This clonotype is classed as medium-sized. The sequence was obtained from a woman in her thirties or forties with multiple sclerosis. Material for sequencing was CD4+ T cells from blood.

CDR3 sequence reads: CASSFWETQYF. The CDR3 DNA reads TGTGCCAGCAGCTTTTGGGAGACCCAGTACTTC. The rearrangement links TRBV7-2 to TRBJ2-5; D not resolved. V was shortened by 3 bases and J by 5 bases, with 4 bases between the two germline ends. The CDR3 is 11 amino acids. CDR1 SGHTA and CDR2 FQGNSA come from the germline V gene. Supplemented by reference TRBV7-2 and TRBJ2-5, the full variable domain reads GAGVSQSPSNKVTEKGKDVELRCDPISGHTALYWYRQSLGQGLEFLIYFQGNSAPDKSGLPSDRFSAERTGGSVSTLTIQRTQQEDSAVYLCASSFWETQYFGPGTRLLVL.